Presented here are 5 T cell receptor beta chains from one specimen sequenced in a study of shared clonotypes between healthy human individuals. Repertoires were generated with immunoSEQ multiplex PCR, while TCRdb's copy carries only in-frame clones and drops some. The repertoire consists of some 2,100,000 clones, with just over 90% occurring once and the leading ten covering 1.5% to 2%. Naive CD8 cells lacked CD45RO and underwent positive selection for CCR7, leaving out terminally differentiated effector memory CD45RA+ cells. The sample was naive CD8+ T cells from PBMCs. All receptors come from a man aged 18-30 years in good health. Some clones in this sample may be carry-over from other donors' samples.

The rearrangement uses TRBV7-2 and TRBJ1-1; D is ambiguous. This CDR3 contains 15 residues. Germline assignment: CDR1 SGHTA and CDR2 FQGNSA. Trimming cost V 1 base and J 3 bases, with 12 bases left between them. This chain's CDR3 is CASSLVGEVDTEAFF. The CDR3 DNA reads as TGTGCCAGCAGCTTAGTTGGGGAAGTCGACACTGAAGCTTTCTTT.

V usage is TRBV6-5 and J usage is TRBJ1-1, with D possibly TRBD1 on 6 matching bases. Per the germline V gene, CDR1 is MNHEY and CDR2 is SVGAGI. The CDR3 contains 15 residues. Trimming shortened V by 1 base and J by 3 bases, and 12 bases separated the two germline ends. CDR3 loop: CASSYFRGADTEAFF. The CDR3, as DNA: TGTGCCAGCAGTTACTTTCGGGGGGCGGACACTGAAGCTTTCTTT.

This chain links TRBV28 with TRBJ2-7; perhaps D is TRBD1 or TRBD2 (5 bases each). The V gene's germline CDR1 is MDHEN and CDR2 SYDVKM. The CDR3 has 14 residues. Trimming shortened V by 5 bases and J by 4 bases, and 15 bases separated the two germline ends. In DNA, the CDR3 is TGTGCCAGCAGTCAACAGGTTTGGGGGTACGAGCAGTACTTC. Protein sequence: CASSQQVWGYEQYF.

The rearrangement joins TRBV6-1 to TRBJ2-2; TRBD2 matches 7 bases. There are 12 residues in the CDR3. Looked up from germline, CDR1 is MNHNS and CDR2 is SASEGT. The CDR3, as DNA: TGTGGGACCCGGGACTATGCCGGGGAGCTGTTTTTT. This codes for CGTRDYAGELFF.

A remark on this clone: Other DNA sequences from this sample encode an identical CDR3 as well. CDR3 sequence reads: CASSQEAGLAVYNEQFF. Here the CDR3 DNA reads TGCGCCAGCAGCCAAGAGGCCGGACTAGCGGTCTACAATGAGCAGTTCTTC. The J gene is TRBJ2-1, the V gene TRBV4-1; TRBD2 aligns across 10 bases. The CDR3 sequence is 17 residues long. With V trimmed by 0 bases and J by 3 bases, 5 bases remained unmatched. Germline V lookup: CDR1 MGHRA, CDR2 YSYEKL.